This T cell receptor beta chain was obtained from a study of blood T cell repertoires in COVID-19. Germline V gives CDR1 SNHLY, CDR2 FYNNEI. The CDR3 contains 16 residues. V lost 2 bases to trimming and J lost 4 bases; unmatched junction nucleotides: 8. Authors' processing steps: The authors estimated nucleated cell counts from reference gene primer amplification. Assay: immunoSEQ multiplex PCR; the TCRdb copy retains only in-frame clones and omits some. V and J calls and clone size come straight from that table; D and trimming were deduced from the DNA. The sample yields around 78,000 clones, roughly 88% seen once.

The sample was peripheral blood. The chain combines TRBV2 with TRBJ1-5; 7 positions match TRBD1. This TCR was recovered from a human donor in a cohort sampled during active COVID-19. DNA of the CDR3: TGTGCCAGCAGTGAAACTCAGGGACAGAAAAATCAGCCCCAGCATTTT. Protein: CASSETQGQKNQPQHF.